In its sample, the clone carrying this T cell receptor beta chain was seen a few times. No antigen is known for it. With 5 bases removed from V and 15 bases from J, the gap between germline ends came to 19 bases. Germline loops: CDR1 GTSNPN, CDR2 SVGIG (reference sequence). The CDR3 is made up of 12 amino acids. The data are from a study of beta chain features in type 1 diabetes. Overall study results and limits: When cDNA is sequenced, cells with high TCR expression could be over-represented. Moderate but significant shortening of TCRB CDR3s was recorded in all four CD4+ subsets from Type 1 diabetes patients.

Expressed TCRB transcripts got sequenced, as all isolated RNA was reverse transcribed. Assay used: immunoSEQ multiplex PCR; TCRdb lists only in-frame clones, some missing. This table has about 230,000 clones, roughly 9.6% appearing once. Via the markers CD45RO/CCR7/CD25/CD127/CD95/CD27, stem cell-like memory, regulatory, central memory and naive CD4+ cells were sorted. Populations obtained by sorting all exceeded 95% purity. The chain couples TRBV30 to TRBJ1-4, with TRBD1 as a possible D gene (6 bases). The clonotype comes from a woman aged 18-35 years in good health. The sample was naive CD4+ T cells from blood. The CDR3 protein is CAWGNTGTRVFF. CDR3 nucleotide sequence: TGTGCCTGGGGGAATACCGGGACAAGGGTGTTTTTT.